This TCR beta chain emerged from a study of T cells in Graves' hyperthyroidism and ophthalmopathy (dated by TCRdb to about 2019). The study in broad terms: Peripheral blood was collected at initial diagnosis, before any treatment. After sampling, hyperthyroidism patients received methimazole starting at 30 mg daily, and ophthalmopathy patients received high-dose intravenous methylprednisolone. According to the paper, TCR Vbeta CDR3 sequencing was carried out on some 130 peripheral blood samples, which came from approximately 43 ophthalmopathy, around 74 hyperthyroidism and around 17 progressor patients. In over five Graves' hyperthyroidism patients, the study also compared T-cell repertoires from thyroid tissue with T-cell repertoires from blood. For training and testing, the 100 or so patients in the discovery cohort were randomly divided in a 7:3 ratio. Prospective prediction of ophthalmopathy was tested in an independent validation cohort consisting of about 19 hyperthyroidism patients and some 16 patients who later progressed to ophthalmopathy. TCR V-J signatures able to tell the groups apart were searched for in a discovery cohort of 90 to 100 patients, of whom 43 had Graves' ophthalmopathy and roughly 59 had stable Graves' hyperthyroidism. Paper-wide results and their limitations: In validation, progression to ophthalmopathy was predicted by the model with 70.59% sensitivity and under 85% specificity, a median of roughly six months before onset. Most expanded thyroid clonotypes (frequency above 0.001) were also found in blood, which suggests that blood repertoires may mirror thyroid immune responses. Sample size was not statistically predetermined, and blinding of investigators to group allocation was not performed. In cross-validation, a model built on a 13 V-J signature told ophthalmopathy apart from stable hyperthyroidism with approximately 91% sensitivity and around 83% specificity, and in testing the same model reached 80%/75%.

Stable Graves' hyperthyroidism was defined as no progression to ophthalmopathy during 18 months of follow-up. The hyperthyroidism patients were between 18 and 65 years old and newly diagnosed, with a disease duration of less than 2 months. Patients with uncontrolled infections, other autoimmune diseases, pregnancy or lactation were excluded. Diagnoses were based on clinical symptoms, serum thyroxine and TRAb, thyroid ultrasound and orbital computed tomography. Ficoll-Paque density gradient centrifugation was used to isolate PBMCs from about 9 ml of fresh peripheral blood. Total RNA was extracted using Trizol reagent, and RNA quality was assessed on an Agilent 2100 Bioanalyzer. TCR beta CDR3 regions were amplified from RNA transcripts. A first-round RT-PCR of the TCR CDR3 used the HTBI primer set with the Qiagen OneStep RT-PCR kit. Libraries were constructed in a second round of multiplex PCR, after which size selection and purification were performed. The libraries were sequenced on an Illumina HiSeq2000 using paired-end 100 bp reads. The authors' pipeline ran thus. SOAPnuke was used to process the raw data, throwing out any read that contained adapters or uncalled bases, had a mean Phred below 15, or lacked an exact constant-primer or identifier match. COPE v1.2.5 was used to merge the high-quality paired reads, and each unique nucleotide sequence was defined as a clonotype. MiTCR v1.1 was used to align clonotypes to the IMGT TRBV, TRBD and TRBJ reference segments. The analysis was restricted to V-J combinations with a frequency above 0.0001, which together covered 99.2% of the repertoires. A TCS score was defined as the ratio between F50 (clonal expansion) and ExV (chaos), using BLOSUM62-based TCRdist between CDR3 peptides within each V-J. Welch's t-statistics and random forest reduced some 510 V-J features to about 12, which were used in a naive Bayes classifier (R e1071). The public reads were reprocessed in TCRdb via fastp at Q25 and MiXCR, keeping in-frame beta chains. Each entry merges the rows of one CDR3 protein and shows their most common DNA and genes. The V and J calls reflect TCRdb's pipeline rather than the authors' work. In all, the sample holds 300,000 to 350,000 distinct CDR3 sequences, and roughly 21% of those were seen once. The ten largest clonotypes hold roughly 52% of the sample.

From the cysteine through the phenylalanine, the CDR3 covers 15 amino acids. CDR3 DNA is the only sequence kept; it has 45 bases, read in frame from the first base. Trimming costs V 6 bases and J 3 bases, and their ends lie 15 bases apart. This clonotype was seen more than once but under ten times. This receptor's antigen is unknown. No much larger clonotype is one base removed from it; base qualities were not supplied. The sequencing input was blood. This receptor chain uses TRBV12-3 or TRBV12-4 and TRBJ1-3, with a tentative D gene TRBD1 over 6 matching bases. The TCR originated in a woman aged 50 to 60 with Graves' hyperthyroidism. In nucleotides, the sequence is TGTGCCAGCAGGGGAGGGGGGGCGTTTGGAAACACCATATATTTT. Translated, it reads CASRGGGAFGNTIYF.